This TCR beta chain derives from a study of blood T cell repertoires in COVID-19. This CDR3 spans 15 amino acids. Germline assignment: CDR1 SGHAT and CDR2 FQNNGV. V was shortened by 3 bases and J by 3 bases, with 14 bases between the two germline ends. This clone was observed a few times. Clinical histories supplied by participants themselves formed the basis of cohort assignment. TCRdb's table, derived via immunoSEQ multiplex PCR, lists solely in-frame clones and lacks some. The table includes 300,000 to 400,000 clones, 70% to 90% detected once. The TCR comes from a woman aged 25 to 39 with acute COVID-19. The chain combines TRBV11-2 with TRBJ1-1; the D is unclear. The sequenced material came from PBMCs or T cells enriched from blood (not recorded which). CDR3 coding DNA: TGTGCCAGCAGCTTCCGTCCTCCGGGAGACACTGAAGCTTTCTTT. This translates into CASSFRPPGDTEAFF.